One sample yielded the 10 T cell receptor beta chains listed below, sequenced in a study of neurological immune-mediated disorders. A single record per CDR3 protein comes from TCRdb applying MiXCR to the 5' RACE reads. The sample yields 55,000 to 70,000 distinct CDR3 sequences, about 10% seen once. Source material: PBMCs. These TCRs come from a man aged 55 to 69 in good health.

This clonotype was found once. The rearrangement uses TRBV29-1 and TRBJ2-3, with no clear D. V dropped 3 bases and J dropped 3 bases, with 7 bases sitting between them. CDR3 length equals 12 residues. Per germline, CDR1 SQVTM and CDR2 ANQGSEA. The CDR3 coding sequence is TGCAGCGTTGAGACTCTAACAGATACGCAGTATTTT. Its protein product is CSVETLTDTQYF.

This clonotype came up many times. The V and J genes are TRBV18 and TRBJ2-3; 7 bases are shared with TRBD1. The CDR3 runs to 15 residues. CDR1 KGHSH and CDR2 LQKENI come from the germline V gene. The J segment lost 3 bases and the V segment lost 2 bases, leaving 5 bases of the junction unmatched. CDR3 region: CASSPKGQITDTQYF. Written as DNA, the CDR3 is TGTGCCAGCTCACCAAAGGGACAGATTACAGATACGCAGTATTTT.

In this sample, this clonotype turned up many times. The chain employs TRBV20-1 and TRBJ2-5, with TRBD2 as a possible D gene (5 bases). Germline V lookup: CDR1 DFQATT, CDR2 SNEGSKA (reference sequence). Trimming pared 3 bases from V and 5 bases from J, leaving 7 bases between. This CDR3 has 11 amino acids. The DNA for the CDR3 is TGCAGTGCTAGGCGGAGGGAGACCCAGTACTTC. Its translation: CSARRRETQYF.

This clonotype was seen at least ten times. This chain joins TRBV15 and TRBJ1-6; the match to TRBD1 covers 7 bases. The V gene's germline CDR1 is LNHNV and CDR2 YYDKDF (reference sequence). The CDR3 extends over 15 amino acids. The junction had 2 bases not matched to a gene; V was cut back by 1 base and J by 5 bases. The CDR3 bases are TGTGCCACCAGCAGAGGTGGGACAGATAATTCACCCCTCCACTTT. Its translation is CATSRGGTDNSPLHF. The full variable domain, with the rest looked up from reference TRBV15 and TRBJ1-6, is DAMVIQNPRYQVTQFGKPVTLSCSQTLNHNVMYWYQQKSSQAPKLLFHYYDKDFNNEADTPDNFQSRRPNTSFCFLDIRSPGLGDTAMYLCATSRGGTDNSPLHFGNGTRLTVT.

At least ten counts were recorded for this clonotype. The chain recombines TRBV6-2 or TRBV6-3 with TRBJ1-1; D perhaps matches TRBD1 (6 bases). V dropped 2 bases and J dropped 0 bases, with 13 bases sitting between them. Per the germline V gene, CDR1 is MNHEY and CDR2 is SVGEGT. The CDR3 extends over 16 amino acids. In DNA form, the CDR3 reads TGTGCCAGCAGTTACCCGAGGGGGGAAGTGAACACTGAAGCTTTCTTT. Translated: CASSYPRGEVNTEAFF.

The rearrangement links TRBV23-1 to TRBJ2-2; TRBD1 matches at 8 bases. TRBV23-1 is sorted into the ORF group, with uncertain function. CDR3 length: 14 amino acids. The ends lost 5 bases at V and 4 bases at J; junction bases unmatched: 3. CDR3 loop: CASSWTGFTGELFF. DNA of the CDR3: TGCGCCAGCAGTTGGACAGGGTTCACCGGGGAGCTGTTTTTT.

This clonotype was observed many times. This chain connects TRBV7-2 to TRBJ2-7; 8 bases fit TRBD2. There are 14 residues in the CDR3. With V trimmed by 5 bases and J by 0 bases, 3 bases remained unmatched. The germline gives CDR1 SGHTA, CDR2 FQGNSA. This CDR3 reads CASSPGRASYEQYF. The CDR3 bases are TGTGCCAGCAGCCCCGGGAGGGCCTCCTACGAGCAGTACTTC.

This clonotype was recorded many times. The chain joins TRBV20-1 to TRBJ1-5; D is undetermined. There are 14 residues in the CDR3. V was clipped by 5 bases and J by 5 bases, with 16 bases between them. Germline CDR1 DFQATT, CDR2 SNEGSKA (reference sequence). CDR3 DNA: TGCAGTGCTCCGACCCGGGGAAGGGATCAGCCCCAGCATTTT. The encoded protein is CSAPTRGRDQPQHF.

This clonotype has ten or more counts. The chain carries TRBV18 and TRBJ1-4; unclear D gene. Germline V gene lookup returns CDR1 KGHSH and CDR2 LQKENI. V was cut by 6 bases and J by 8 bases, with 7 bases left in between. The CDR3 is 11 amino acids. CDR3 sequence reads: CASSSGEKLFF. DNA of the CDR3: TGTGCCAGCTCCTCGGGGGAAAAACTGTTTTTT. Drawing the rest from reference TRBV18 and TRBJ1-4, the complete variable domain is NAGVMQNPRHLVRRRGQEARLRCSPMKGHSHVYWYRQLPEEGLKFMVYLQKENIIDESGMPKERFSAEFPKEGPSILRIQQVVRGDSAAYFCASSSGEKLFFGSGTQLSVL.

CDR3 sequence: CSARDASTGGERTQYF. The CDR3, as DNA: TGCAGTGCTAGAGATGCGTCTACAGGGGGGGAGAGGACCCAGTATTTT. The V and J genes are TRBV20-1 and TRBJ1-5, with D possibly being TRBD1 (8 bases). Matching the DNA end better, TRBJ2-3 makes the J call doubtful. The length of the CDR3 is 16 residues. The germline V gene encodes CDR1 DFQATT and CDR2 SNEGSKA (reference sequence).